Sequencing of this T cell receptor beta chain was carried out in a study of blood T cells in healthy people across ages. The use of a sample-barcoded 5' primer and a J-beta primer mix characterized a second PCR of 7 to 11 cycles. MiXCR, run by TCRdb on the 5' RACE reads, gives a single entry per CDR3 protein. Here the sample spans 1.5 million to 2 million distinct CDR3 sequences, about 50% being singletons. Samples each yielded at least 5.5 micrograms of total RNA. About this clonotype: The antigen remains undetermined.

General study results and limits: Versus aged donors, long-lived donors had higher diversity and more naive CD4+ cells.

The V and J ends lost 6 bases and 1 base respectively, with 9 bases between them. This CDR3 region has 12 residues. The germline V gene has CDR1 DFQATT and CDR2 SNEGSKA (reference sequence). V and J are TRBV20-1 and TRBJ2-5; D ambiguous. The sequenced sample consisted of blood. The clonotype comes from a woman aged 40 to 55 in good health. CDR3 nucleotides: TGCAGTGCCCCCCAAGGCCAAGAGACCCAGTACTTC. It yields the protein CSAPQGQETQYF.